Described below is a single TCR beta chain sequence and its context. What it binds is unknown. These data belong to a study of monozygotic twins with cystic fibrosis. General observations from the study: Monozygotic CF twins shared more identical nucleotide clonotypes than unrelated patients. No link emerged between shared CDR3 counts and age, concordance or severity. J usage was most co-twin-similar in 8 of 16 pairs, V in 13. Median Simpson clonality of 0.0095 suggested naive T cells predominated.

Clones were sequenced by immunoSEQ multiplex PCR, and TCRdb holds only the in-frame ones, with some missing. The sample has about 24,000 clones, 85% to 90% seen once. Sequenced material: blood. This sequence originates from a woman between 25 and 40 years old with cystic fibrosis.

The CDR3 loop is CASSIGTGQHF. In nucleotides, the CDR3 is TGTGCCAGTAGTATAGGGACAGGCCAGCATTTT. This chain links TRBV19 with TRBJ1-5, with 7 bases identical to TRBD1. With 1 base clipped from V and 12 bases from J, the junction kept 0 bases outside the gene matches. Germline assignment: CDR1 LNHDA and CDR2 SQIVND (reference sequence). The CDR3 spans 11 residues.